This T cell receptor (beta chain) came from a study of T-cell memory formation after mild COVID-19. Study summary: The two donors had largely donor-specific TCR clusters.

This clonotype was seen more than once but under ten times. Its antigen is undetermined. V shed 6 bases, J shed 5 bases, and the junction held 6 bases outside the gene matches. The CDR3 is 13 residues long. Study-level findings and limits: CD4+ contracting clones were found mainly in CM and EM, and CD8+ ones in EMRA. For second-wave clones that peaked at day 37, SARS-CoV-2 specificity went unverified.

Researchers used 5'RACE with constant-segment primers to make TCR alpha and TCR beta cDNA libraries that carry sample barcodes and UMIs. TCRdb redid the calling of the 5' RACE reads with MiXCR, one entry per CDR3 protein. The table includes approximately 240,000 distinct CDR3 sequences, roughly 15% detected once. The sequence was obtained from a man aged 18 to 29 who had mild COVID-19 (a few samples of this study predate the infection). Cell type and time point are not known. The sample comprised PBMCs or a T cell subset sorted from them (not recorded which). The rearrangement links TRBV12-3 or TRBV12-4 to TRBJ2-7; 8 positions match TRBD1. CDR3 sequence: CASRRTGSHEQYV. The CDR3 region has the DNA TGTGCCAGCAGGAGGACAGGGTCACACGAGCAGTACGTC.